The clone carrying this T cell receptor (beta chain) was seen at least ten times. The junction and the germline gene differ at one end; a read error may be behind it. The input for sorted-subset replicate PCRs was roughly 180 ng DNA, tens of thousands of T cell genomes. TCRdb's table, derived via immunoSEQ multiplex PCR, lists solely in-frame clones and lacks some. The top ten hold roughly 17% of the sample, which has about 320,000 clones, 87% seen once. The record originates from a study of shared clonotypes between healthy human individuals. The sequenced sample was memory CD8+ T cells sorted from blood. This sample's subset: CD45RO+ cells pooled with CCR7-negative TemRA cells. The TCR comes from a man between 18 and 35 years old in good health.

DNA of the CDR3: TGTGCCAGCAGTCTCGGAGCCGGGACAGGGGGCACGGATACGCAGTATTTT. This gives the protein CASSLGAGTGGTDTQYF. The chain employs TRBV6-4 and TRBJ2-3; 12 bases align to TRBD1. The CDR3 is made up of 17 amino acids. CDR1 and CDR2 (germline): MRHNA, SNTAGT.